One T cell receptor beta chain is described in this entry. Repertoires were generated with immunoSEQ multiplex PCR, while TCRdb's copy carries only in-frame clones and drops some. The sample yields 84,000 or so clones, around 97% seen once. V was cut by 6 bases and J by 4 bases, with 12 bases left in between. CDR3 length equals 13 residues. The V gene's germline CDR1 is MDHEN and CDR2 SYDVKM. This entry is derived from a study of technical replicates of blood from a few donors. The chain combines TRBV28 with TRBJ1-1; possibly TRBD1 for D (6 bases). The clonotype was recovered from a human donor in good health. Sequenced sample: T cells isolated from PBMCs. CDR3 residues: CASRTGFITEAFF. CDR3 bases: TGTGCCAGCAGAACAGGGTTTATCACTGAAGCTTTCTTT.